A single T cell receptor (beta chain) is shown here with its context. Its antigen is not known. The V and J ends lost 4 bases and 6 bases respectively, with 17 bases between them. The CDR3 consists of 15 residues. Germline values: CDR1 SGHDT, CDR2 YYEEEE. This sample stems from a study of T cell responses to AZD1222 COVID-19 vaccine. About the research overall: Second doses at about 4 or about 12 weeks were pooled. General study findings and limits: The breadth and depth of Spike-specific TCRs increased once two AZD1222 doses had been given. Per reports, nearly half of all spike-specific TCRs target regions that are unmutated in variants.

Sequencing used immunoSEQ multiplex PCR; TCRdb keeps in-frame clones, though not all of them. The sample holds 100,000 to 150,000 clones, around 93% seen once. The chain uses TRBV5-6 and TRBJ1-5; a weak D match, TRBD1 (5 bases). The sequencing used peripheral blood, collected on day 0 of AZD1222 vaccination. The receptor was isolated from an adult in good health. The CDR3 loop is CASSATGGTGQPQHF. CDR3 sequence (DNA): TGTGCCAGCAGCGCCACTGGGGGAACCGGTCAGCCCCAGCATTTT.